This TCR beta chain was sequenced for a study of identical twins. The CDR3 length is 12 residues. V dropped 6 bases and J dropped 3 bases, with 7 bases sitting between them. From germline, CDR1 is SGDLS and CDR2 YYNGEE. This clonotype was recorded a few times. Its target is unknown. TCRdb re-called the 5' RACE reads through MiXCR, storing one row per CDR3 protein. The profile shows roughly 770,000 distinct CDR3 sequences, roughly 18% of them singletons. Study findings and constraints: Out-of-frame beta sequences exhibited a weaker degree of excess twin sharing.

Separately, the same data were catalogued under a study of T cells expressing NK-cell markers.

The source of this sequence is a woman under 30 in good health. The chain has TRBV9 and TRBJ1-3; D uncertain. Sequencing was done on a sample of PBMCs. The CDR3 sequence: CASTTNGNTIYF. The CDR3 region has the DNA TGTGCCAGCACCACTAATGGAAACACCATATATTTT.